What follows are 23 T cell receptor beta chains derived from one specimen sequenced in a study of CD8 T cells in Susac syndrome. A quantity of roughly 0.5 to 1 ug RNA underwent reverse transcription using random hexamers. TCRdb itself ran the immunoSEQ multiplex PCR reads through MiXCR, one entry per CDR3 protein. This table holds around 110,000 distinct CDR3 sequences, about 94% found once. Sequencing was performed on CD8+ T cells from PBMCs. Receptors were obtained from a human donor with Susac syndrome.

The chain recombines TRBV4-3 with TRBJ2-5; 10 bases line up with TRBD1. This CDR3 contains 15 residues. J was trimmed by 2 bases and V by 5 bases; bases with no gene match: 5. The V gene's germline CDR1 is LGHNA and CDR2 YSLEER. CDR3 DNA: TGCGCCAGCAGCTGGGGGACAGGGGATCAAGAGACCCAGTACTTC. The encoded protein is CASSWGTGDQETQYF.

This clonotype was detected once. J is TRBJ2-7 and V is TRBV11-2; possible D gene TRBD1, 7 bases. This CDR3 spans 14 amino acids. From germline, CDR1 is SGHAT and CDR2 FQNNGV. Deletions cut 5 bases from V and 2 bases from J, with 13 bases between. In DNA, the CDR3 is TGTGCCAGCAGCCGCGGGACAGAGACCTACGAGCAGTACTTC. It specifies CASSRGTETYEQYF. The complete variable domain, with remaining parts taken from reference TRBV11-2 and TRBJ2-7, reads EAGVAQSPRYKIIEKRQSVAFWCNPISGHATLYWYQQILGQGPKLLIQFQNNGVVDDSQLPKDRFSAERLKGVDSTLKIQPAKLEDSAVYLCASSRGTETYEQYFGPGTRLTVT.

The chain recombines TRBV27 with TRBJ2-1, with D uncertain. CDR3 length equals 13 residues. V was cut by 0 bases and J by 8 bases, with 8 bases left in between. The V gene's germline CDR1 is MNHEY and CDR2 SMNVEV (reference sequence). CDR3 nucleotides: TGTGCCAGCAGTTTATCGGGCGGTCATGAGCAGTTCTTC. This sequence encodes CASSLSGGHEQFF.

CDR3 loop: CASQGNYNSPLHF. Here the CDR3 DNA reads TGTGCCAGTCAAGGGAACTATAATTCACCCCTCCACTTT. The genes are TRBV19 and TRBJ1-6; D call uncertain. The CDR3 consists of 13 residues. V was pared by 8 bases and J by 3 bases, with 8 bases between. From germline, CDR1 is LNHDA and CDR2 SQIVND (reference sequence).

This chain joins TRBV7-3 and TRBJ2-2, with a weak D call TRBD1 (6 bases). Per germline, CDR1 SGHTA and CDR2 FQGTGA. Trimming took 5 bases from V and 5 from J, leaving 15 bases between them. This CDR3 spans 15 amino acids. The CDR3 DNA reads TGTGCCAGCAGCCAACCGGGACACGGAACCGGGGAGCTGTTTTTT. Residues: CASSQPGHGTGELFF.

This chain connects TRBV12-5 to TRBJ2-4; 8 bases fit TRBD2. The CDR3 contains 16 residues. CDR1 is LGHNT, CDR2 FRNRAP, per germline. The V segment lost 4 bases and the J segment 2 bases; nucleotides outside the gene matches: 7. CDR3 residues: CASGSGPGGTKNIQYF. In nucleotides, the CDR3 is TGTGCTAGTGGTTCCGGTCCGGGGGGGACCAAAAACATTCAGTACTTC.

J is TRBJ2-3 and V is TRBV19; the D gene is possibly TRBD2 (5 bases). Trimming cost V 5 bases and J 3 bases, with 18 bases left between them. CDR1 and CDR2 (germline): LNHDA, SQIVND (reference sequence). This CDR3 has 16 amino acids. In DNA form, the CDR3 reads TGTGCCAGTAGTGCCAACCGCGGCGGGTATACAGATACGCAGTATTTT. Its protein product is CASSANRGGYTDTQYF.

This chain joins TRBV29-1 and TRBJ2-2, with D perhaps given as TRBD1 or TRBD2 (6 bases each). The CDR3 length is 14 residues. Per the germline V gene, CDR1 is SQVTM and CDR2 is ANQGSEA. The CDR3 protein is CSGSGGPNTGELFF. CDR3 bases: TGCAGTGGCTCTGGGGGGCCAAACACCGGGGAGCTGTTTTTT.

The chain links TRBV29-1 to TRBJ2-7, with D possibly being TRBD1 (6 bases). From germline, CDR1 is SQVTM and CDR2 ANQGSEA. The CDR3 sequence is 11 residues long. V dropped 7 bases and J dropped 3 bases, with 10 bases sitting between them. CDR3 DNA: TGCAGCGCCATAGGGGGCTACGAGCAGTACTTC. Its translation is CSAIGGYEQYF.

The chain combines TRBV6-5 with TRBJ2-1; D gene unclear. The V end was cut by 6 bases, the J end by 6 bases, with 6 bases between. Germline CDR1 MNHEY, CDR2 SVGAGI. CDR3 size: 11 residues. CDR3 loop: CASSTGNEQFF. CDR3 DNA sequence: TGTGCCAGCAGCACCGGCAATGAGCAGTTCTTC.

The chain uses TRBV2 and TRBJ2-7; no clear D. Trimming stripped 2 bases from V and 2 bases from J, with 4 bases between. The CDR3 runs to 12 residues. From germline, CDR1 is SNHLY and CDR2 FYNNEI. Written as DNA, the CDR3 is TGTGCCAGCAGTGAAAACCCCTACGAGCAGTACTTC. Amino acid sequence: CASSENPYEQYF.

This chain links TRBV12-3 or TRBV12-4 with TRBJ2-6; D gene ambiguous. The CDR3 covers 15 residues. Between the trimmed V and J ends, which lost 3 bases and 0 bases, there was a span of 6 bases. DNA for the CDR3: TGTGCCAGCAGTTTCGACAACTCTGGGGCCAACGTCCTGACTTTC. Its translation is CASSFDNSGANVLTF.

With regard to this clonotype: One junction end does not reproduce the germline sequence, and a read error may be involved. The V and J genes are TRBV7-7 and TRBJ2-3; D is unclear. The length of the CDR3 is 14 residues. In germline, CDR1 is SSHAT, CDR2 FNYEAQ (reference sequence). The CDR3 DNA reads TGTGCTAGCAGCTTAGGAACAGGCACAGATACGCAGTATTTT. This encodes CASSLGTGTDTQYF.

The CDR3, as DNA: TGTGCCAGCAGCCAAGAAAAGGGGAGCGCAGGGTTGAACACTGAAGCTTTCTTT. Translation gives CASSQEKGSAGLNTEAFF. The rearrangement uses TRBV4-2 and TRBJ1-1, with TRBD1 as a possible D gene (5 bases). Germline-derived CDR1 and CDR2 are LGHNA and YNFKEQ. V was cut by 0 bases and J by 0 bases, with 17 bases left in between. The CDR3 consists of 18 residues.

The chain is built from TRBV7-2 and TRBJ1-6, with a possible D match to TRBD1 (5 bases). V lost 2 bases and J lost 4, with 12 bases in between. The CDR3 spans 16 residues. Germline CDR1 is SGHTA and CDR2 is FQGNSA. The CDR3 region is CASSLSTEVYNSPLHF. CDR3 DNA sequence: TGTGCCAGCAGCTTATCGACAGAAGTGTATAATTCACCCCTCCACTTT. The variable domain in full, with the rest retrieved from reference TRBV7-2 and TRBJ1-6, is GAGVSQSPSNKVTEKGKDVELRCDPISGHTALYWYRQSLGQGLEFLIYFQGNSAPDKSGLPSDRFSAERTGGSVSTLTIQRTQQEDSAVYLCASSLSTEVYNSPLHFGNGTRLTVT.

This chain joins TRBV29-1 and TRBJ2-1; TRBD2 aligns across 7 bases. V was clipped by 3 bases and J by 8 bases; unmatched bases: 13. CDR1 and CDR2 (germline): SQVTM, ANQGSEA. CDR3 length: 15 amino acids. CDR3 region: CSVDGEGAREDEQFF. The CDR3 nucleotides are TGCAGCGTTGATGGAGAAGGGGCCCGGGAGGATGAGCAGTTCTTC.

This chain joins TRBV12-3 or TRBV12-4 and TRBJ1-5; unclear D gene. V was cut by 5 bases and J by 0 bases, with 11 bases left in between. CDR3 length: 15 amino acids. The CDR3 reads CASSPRSDSNQPQHF. The CDR3 DNA follows: TGTGCCAGCAGTCCCCGTTCAGATAGCAATCAGCCCCAGCATTTT.

The CDR3 nucleotides read TGTGCCAGTATTCGGGAGGTCTTCTATGGCTACACCTTC. It encodes CASIREVFYGYTF. The chain recombines TRBV6-1 with TRBJ1-2, with D hard to call. Trimming pared 9 bases from V and 4 bases from J, leaving 15 bases between. In germline, CDR1 is MNHNS, CDR2 SASEGT. This CDR3 comprises 13 residues.

V is TRBV5-6 and J is TRBJ2-5; D might be TRBD1 or TRBD2, each matching 6 bases. The CDR3 has 18 amino acids. Germline assignment: CDR1 SGHDT and CDR2 YYEEEE. V was shortened by 7 bases and J by 0 bases, with 25 bases between the two germline ends. This CDR3 is CASGGTPGAHMYQETQYF. CDR3 bases: TGTGCCAGCGGGGGGACCCCAGGGGCCCACATGTACCAAGAGACCCAGTACTTC.

The rearrangement links TRBV7-9 to TRBJ2-1; D unclear. This CDR3 comprises 11 residues. V gave up 5 bases and J gave up 8 bases, with 7 bases separating them. Germline CDR1 and CDR2: SEHNR and FQNEAQ (reference sequence). CDR3 sequence reads: CASSPLDEQFF. The DNA for the CDR3 is TGTGCCAGCAGCCCCCTCGATGAGCAGTTCTTC.

The V call is TRBV12-3 or TRBV12-4, the J call TRBJ1-1, with no clear D. The CDR3 totals 13 residues. V shed 5 bases and J shed 2 bases, with 9 bases lying between them. The CDR3 reads CASSPGSNTEAFF. CDR3 DNA sequence: TGTGCCAGCAGTCCCGGCTCAAACACTGAAGCTTTCTTT.

The chain uses TRBV4-1 and TRBJ2-7; 8 nucleotides agree with TRBD2. Unmatched junction bases numbered 14, after V lost 6 bases and J lost 4 bases. This CDR3 comprises 16 residues. The germline CDR1 and CDR2 sequences are MGHRA and YSYEKL. DNA of the CDR3: TGCGCCAGCAGACCTATCGCCCGCGGGGGGACTTACGAGCAGTACTTC. Its translation: CASRPIARGGTYEQYF.

The rearrangement joins TRBV19 to TRBJ1-5, with 11 bases lining up with TRBD1. Looked up from germline, CDR1 is LNHDA and CDR2 is SQIVND (reference sequence). This CDR3 contains 17 residues. V lost 6 bases, J lost 0 bases, and 7 bases stayed unmatched. The DNA of the CDR3 is TGTGCCAGTAGACCTGGACAGGGGGCGTATAGCAATCAGCCCCAGCATTTT. Translating gives CASRPGQGAYSNQPQHF.